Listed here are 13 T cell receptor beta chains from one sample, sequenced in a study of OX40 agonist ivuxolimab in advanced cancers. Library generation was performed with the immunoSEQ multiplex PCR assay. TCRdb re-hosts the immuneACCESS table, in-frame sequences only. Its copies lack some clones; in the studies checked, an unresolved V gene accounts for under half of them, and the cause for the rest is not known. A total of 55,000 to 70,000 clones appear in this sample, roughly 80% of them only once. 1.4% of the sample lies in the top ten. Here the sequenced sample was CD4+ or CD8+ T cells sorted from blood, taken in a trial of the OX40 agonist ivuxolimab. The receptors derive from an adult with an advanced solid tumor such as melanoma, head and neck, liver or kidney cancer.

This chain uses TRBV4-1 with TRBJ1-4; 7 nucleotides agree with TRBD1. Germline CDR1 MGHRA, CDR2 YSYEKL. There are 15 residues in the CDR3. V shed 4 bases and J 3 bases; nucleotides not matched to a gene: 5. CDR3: CASSLSDRANEKLFF. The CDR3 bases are TGCGCCAGCAGCCTATCTGACAGGGCTAATGAAAAACTGTTTTTT.

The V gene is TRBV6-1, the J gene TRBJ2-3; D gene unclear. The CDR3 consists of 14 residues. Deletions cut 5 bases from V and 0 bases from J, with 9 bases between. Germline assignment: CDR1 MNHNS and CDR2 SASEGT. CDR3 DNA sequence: TGTGCCAGCAGTCTGGTGGCTAGCACAGATACGCAGTATTTT. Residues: CASSLVASTDTQYF.

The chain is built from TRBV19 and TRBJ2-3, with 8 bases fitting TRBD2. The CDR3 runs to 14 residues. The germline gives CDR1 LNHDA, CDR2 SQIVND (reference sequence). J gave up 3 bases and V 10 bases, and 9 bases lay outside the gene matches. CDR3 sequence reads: CAIERGGLTDTQYF. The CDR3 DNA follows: TGTGCCATTGAACGGGGGGGCCTGACAGATACGCAGTATTTT.

CDR3 in DNA: TGCAGCGCCGCGTCGGGGGCTTTTAATGAAAAACTGTTTTTT. Its protein product is CSAASGAFNEKLFF. The rearrangement uses TRBV29-1 and TRBJ1-4, with D maybe TRBD1 (6 bases). Looked up from germline, CDR1 is SQVTM and CDR2 is ANQGSEA. This CDR3 comprises 14 residues. Trimming stripped 7 bases from V and 4 bases from J, with 16 bases between.

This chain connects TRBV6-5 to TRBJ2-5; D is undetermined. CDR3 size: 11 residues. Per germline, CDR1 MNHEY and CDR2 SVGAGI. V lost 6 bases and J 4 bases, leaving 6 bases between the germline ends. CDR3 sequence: CASRGSETQYF. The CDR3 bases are TGTGCCAGCAGGGGGTCAGAGACCCAGTACTTC.

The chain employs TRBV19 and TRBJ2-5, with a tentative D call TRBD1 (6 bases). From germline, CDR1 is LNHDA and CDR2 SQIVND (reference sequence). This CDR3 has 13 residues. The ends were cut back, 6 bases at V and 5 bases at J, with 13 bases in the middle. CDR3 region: CASRVTGNETQYF. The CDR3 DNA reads TGTGCCAGTAGGGTAACAGGGAACGAGACCCAGTACTTC.

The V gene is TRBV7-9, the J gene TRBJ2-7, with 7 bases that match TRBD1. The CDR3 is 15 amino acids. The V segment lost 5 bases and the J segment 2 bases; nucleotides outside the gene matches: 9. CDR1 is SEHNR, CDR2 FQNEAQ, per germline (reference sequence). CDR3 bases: TGTGCCAGCAGCCGGACAGGCAGAGGCCCCTACGAGCAGTACTTC. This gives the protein CASSRTGRGPYEQYF. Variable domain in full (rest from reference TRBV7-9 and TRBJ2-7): DTGVSQNPRHKITKRGQNVTFRCDPISEHNRLYWYRQTLGQGPEFLTYFQNEAQLEKSRLLSDRFSAERPKGSFSTLEIQRTEQGDSAMYLCASSRTGRGPYEQYFGPGTRLTVT.

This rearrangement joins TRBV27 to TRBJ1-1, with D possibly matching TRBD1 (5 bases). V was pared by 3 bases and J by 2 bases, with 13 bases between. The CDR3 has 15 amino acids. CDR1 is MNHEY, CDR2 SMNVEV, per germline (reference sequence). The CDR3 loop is CASSFRGGANTEAFF. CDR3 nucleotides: TGTGCCAGCAGTTTCCGGGGAGGGGCCAACACTGAAGCTTTCTTT.

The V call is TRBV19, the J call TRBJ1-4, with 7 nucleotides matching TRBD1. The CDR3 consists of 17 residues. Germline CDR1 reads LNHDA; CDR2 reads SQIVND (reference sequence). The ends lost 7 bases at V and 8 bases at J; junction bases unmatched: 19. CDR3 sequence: CASTGTAPTYGGEKLFF. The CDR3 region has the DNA TGTGCCAGTACTGGGACAGCGCCCACGTACGGGGGGGAAAAACTGTTTTTT.

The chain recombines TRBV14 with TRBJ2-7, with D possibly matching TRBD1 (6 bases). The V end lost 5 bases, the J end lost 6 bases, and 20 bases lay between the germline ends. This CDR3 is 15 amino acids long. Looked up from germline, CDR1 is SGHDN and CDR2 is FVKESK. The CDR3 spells CASSSKPLQGSEQYF. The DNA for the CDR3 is TGTGCCAGCAGCTCCAAGCCCTTACAGGGTTCCGAGCAGTACTTC.

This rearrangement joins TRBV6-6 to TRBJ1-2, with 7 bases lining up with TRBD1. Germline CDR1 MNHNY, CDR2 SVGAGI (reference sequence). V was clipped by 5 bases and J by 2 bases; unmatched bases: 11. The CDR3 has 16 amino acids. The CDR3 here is CASSQDWTGRNYGYTF. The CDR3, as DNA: TGTGCCAGCAGTCAGGACTGGACAGGCCGAAACTATGGCTACACCTTC.

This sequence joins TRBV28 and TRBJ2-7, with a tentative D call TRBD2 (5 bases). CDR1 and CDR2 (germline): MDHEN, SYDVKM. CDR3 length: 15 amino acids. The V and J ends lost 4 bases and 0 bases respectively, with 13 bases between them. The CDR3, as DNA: TGTGCCAGCAGTTCCAGAACCGGAGGCTCCTACGAGCAGTACTTC. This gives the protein CASSSRTGGSYEQYF.

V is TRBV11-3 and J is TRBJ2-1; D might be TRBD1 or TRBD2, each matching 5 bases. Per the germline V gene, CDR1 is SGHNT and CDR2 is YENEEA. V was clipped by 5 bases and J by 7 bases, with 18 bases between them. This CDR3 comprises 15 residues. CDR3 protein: CASSGTGTDRNEQFF. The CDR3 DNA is TGTGCCAGCAGCGGGACGGGTACAGACCGAAATGAGCAGTTCTTC.